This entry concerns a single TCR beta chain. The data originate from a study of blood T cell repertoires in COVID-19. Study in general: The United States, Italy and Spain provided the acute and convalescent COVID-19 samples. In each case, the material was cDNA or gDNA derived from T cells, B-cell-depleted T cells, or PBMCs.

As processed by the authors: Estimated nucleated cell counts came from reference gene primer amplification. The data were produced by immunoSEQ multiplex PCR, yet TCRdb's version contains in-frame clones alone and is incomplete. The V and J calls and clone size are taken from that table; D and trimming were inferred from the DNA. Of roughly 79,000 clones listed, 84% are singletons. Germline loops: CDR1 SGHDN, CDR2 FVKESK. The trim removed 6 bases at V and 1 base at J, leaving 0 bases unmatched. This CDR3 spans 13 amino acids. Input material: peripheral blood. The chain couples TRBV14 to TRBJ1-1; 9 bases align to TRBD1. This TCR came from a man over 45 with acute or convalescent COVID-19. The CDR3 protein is CASRDRGNTEAFF. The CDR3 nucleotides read TGTGCCAGCAGGGACAGGGGGAACACTGAAGCTTTCTTT.